This T cell receptor (beta chain) derives from a study of blood T cell repertoires in COVID-19. This clone appeared a single time. The CDR3 totals 13 residues. The ends were cut back, 7 bases at V and 4 bases at J, with 13 bases in the middle. Germline CDR1 is LNHDA and CDR2 is SQIVND (reference sequence). In the study's own analysis: For nucleated cells, counts were estimated from reference gene primer amplification. The data were produced by immunoSEQ multiplex PCR, yet TCRdb's version contains in-frame clones alone and is incomplete. V, J and clone size derive from that table, while D and trimming were established from the DNA sequence. This sample has about 95,000 clones, with 75% to 90% found just once.

The specimen sequenced was peripheral blood. V usage is TRBV19 and J usage is TRBJ1-2; no firm D call. The clonotype comes from a woman in her seventies with acute or convalescent COVID-19. CDR3 sequence reads: CASTPRDFYGYTF. DNA of the CDR3: TGTGCCAGTACCCCGAGGGATTTCTATGGCTACACCTTC.